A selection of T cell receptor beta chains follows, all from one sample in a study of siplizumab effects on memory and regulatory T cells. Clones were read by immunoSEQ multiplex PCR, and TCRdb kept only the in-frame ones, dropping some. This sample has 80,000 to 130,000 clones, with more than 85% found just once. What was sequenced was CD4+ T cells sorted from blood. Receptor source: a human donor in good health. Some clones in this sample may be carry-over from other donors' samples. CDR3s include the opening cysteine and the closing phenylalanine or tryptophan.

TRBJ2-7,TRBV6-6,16,CASSYSDRGRFGEQYF
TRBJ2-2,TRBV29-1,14,CSVQGHQNTGELFF
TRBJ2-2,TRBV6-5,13,CASSSRYFGELFF
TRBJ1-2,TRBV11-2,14,CASSLDTQLYGYTF
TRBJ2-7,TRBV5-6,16,CASSPRGLAAPYEQYF
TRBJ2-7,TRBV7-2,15,CASSPRGLAGNEQYF
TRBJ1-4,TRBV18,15,CASSPRVSGNEKLFF
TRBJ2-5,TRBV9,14,CASSIRQGGETQYF
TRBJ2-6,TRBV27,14,CASSLSSGANVLTF
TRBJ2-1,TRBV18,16,CASSRPGLAGAGEQFF